This TCR beta chain is drawn from a study of identical twins. Study findings and constraints: Fewer insertions marked abundant cord blood beta clonotypes; young adult naive trended weakly, memory not at all.

The sample holds a few counts of this clonotype. Its antigen is undetermined. With V trimmed by 4 bases and J by 5 bases, 8 bases remained unmatched. The CDR3 spans 14 residues. The authors used template switching to add a universal primer site and gave cDNA unique molecular identifiers. TCRdb passed the 5' RACE reads through MiXCR, listing each CDR3 protein once. The sample has about 470,000 distinct CDR3 sequences; roughly a quarter are singletons. These same data were also listed under a study on T cells expressing NK-cell markers. Per that paper: Sorting was limited to alpha-beta TCR-expressing T cells with an anti-gamma-delta TCR antibody in several experiments.

Sequenced material: CD4+ T cells sorted from blood. The J gene is TRBJ2-7, the V gene TRBV12-3 or TRBV12-4; 7 bases agree with TRBD1. The TCR originated in a woman younger than 35 in good health. In DNA form, the CDR3 reads TGTGCCAGCAGTTCCCGACGACAGGGAGACGAGCAGTACTTC. Translated: CASSSRRQGDEQYF.